This T cell receptor (beta chain) was identified during a study of siplizumab effects on memory and regulatory T cells. V lost 5 bases to trimming and J lost 2 bases, with 16 bases between them. Looked up from germline, CDR1 is SGHAT and CDR2 is FQNNGV. This CDR3 has 16 residues. As regards this clone: Its antigen is currently unknown.

General study points: Sequences below about 10^-5 frequency were poorly captured, and few alloreactive clones mapped to unstimulated subsets.

The repertoire was sequenced with immunoSEQ multiplex PCR; TCRdb's copy has only in-frame clones and lacks some. The sample lists approximately 100,000 clones, about 90% seen once, with 0.55% to 0.95% in the top ten. The specimen sequenced was Tregs sorted from blood. The rearrangement links TRBV11-2 to TRBJ2-1, with D maybe TRBD2 (6 bases). This TCR was sampled from a human donor in good health. This chain's CDR3 is CASSKGVGGAYNEQFF. DNA for the CDR3: TGTGCCAGCAGCAAAGGGGTCGGGGGAGCCTACAATGAGCAGTTCTTC.